A single sample gave rise to the 20 T cell receptor beta chains below, sequenced in a study of shared clonotypes between healthy human individuals. The protocol was immunoSEQ multiplex PCR, while the TCRdb copy is restricted to in-frame clones and leaves out a portion. Of about 2.3 million clones detected, just under 95% appear once; the ten largest clones hold more than 0.35%. The specimen sequenced was naive CD4+ T cells from PBMCs. Subset indicated: CD45RA+ positively selected. Receptor source: a man in his late teens or twenties in good health. Some clones in this sample may be carry-over from other donors' samples.

The chain is built from TRBV5-1 and TRBJ2-7; tentative D call: TRBD1 (6 bases). V lost 3 bases and J 4 bases, leaving 14 bases between the germline ends. CDR3 length: 14 residues. Germline V gene lookup returns CDR1 SGHRS and CDR2 YFSETQ. CDR3: CASSSRTDSYEQYF. In nucleotides, the CDR3 is TGCGCCAGCAGCTCAAGGACAGACTCTTACGAGCAGTACTTC.

The chain combines TRBV5-4 with TRBJ2-1, with D possibly TRBD1 on 6 matching bases. The germline gives CDR1 SGHNT, CDR2 YYREEE (reference sequence). The CDR3 extends over 15 amino acids. V was clipped by 2 bases and J by 6 bases, with 15 bases between them. CDR3 coding DNA: TGTGCCAGCAGCTTAACAAAGGGGGTTTCCAATGAGCAGTTCTTC. Its translation: CASSLTKGVSNEQFF.

The chain carries TRBV10-3 and TRBJ2-1; D gene uncertain. V lost 0 bases and J lost 7, with 13 bases in between. CDR1 is ENHRY and CDR2 is SYGVKD in the germline V gene. This CDR3 is built from 15 residues. The DNA for the CDR3 is TGTGCCATCAGTGAGTCTGGCGGCCCGGAGAATGAGCAGTTCTTC. This encodes CAISESGGPENEQFF.

This sequence joins TRBV7-9 and TRBJ2-3; 15 bases match TRBD2. CDR1 is SEHNR, CDR2 FQNEAQ, per germline (reference sequence). This CDR3 region has 18 residues. Unmatched junction bases numbered 6, after V lost 5 bases and J lost 0 bases. Here the CDR3 DNA reads TGTGCCAGCAGCCAAGGACTAGCGGGAGGGATTAGCACAGATACGCAGTATTTT. Its protein product is CASSQGLAGGISTDTQYF. Supplemented by reference TRBV7-9 and TRBJ2-3, the full variable domain reads DTGVSQNPRHKITKRGQNVTFRCDPISEHNRLYWYRQTLGQGPEFLTYFQNEAQLEKSRLLSDRFSAERPKGSFSTLEIQRTEQGDSAMYLCASSQGLAGGISTDTQYFGPGTRLTVL.

CDR3 in amino acids: CASSRTGGLAGNTGELFF. The CDR3 DNA reads as TGCGCCAGCAGCCGAACAGGTGGTCTAGCGGGAAACACCGGGGAGCTGTTTTTT. The V and J genes are TRBV5-1 and TRBJ2-2; 9 bases are a match to TRBD2. V gave up 4 bases and J gave up 2 bases; unmatched junction bases: 12. The CDR3 contains 18 residues. Germline CDR1 reads SGHRS; CDR2 reads YFSETQ.

The V call is TRBV7-7, the J call TRBJ2-1; D ambiguous. This CDR3 region has 13 residues. The V gene lost 1 base and the J gene lost 8 bases, with 9 bases spanning the gap. Germline-derived CDR1 and CDR2 are SSHAT and FNYEAQ (reference sequence). The CDR3 loop reads CASSLVWQDEQFF. Written as DNA, the CDR3 is TGTGCCAGCAGCTTAGTGTGGCAGGATGAGCAGTTCTTC.

The J gene is TRBJ2-5, the V gene TRBV6-5, with D possibly being TRBD2 (6 bases). The J call may be wrong; the DNA end is better matched by TRBJ2-7. The CDR3 runs 13 residues. Germline V gene lookup returns CDR1 MNHEY and CDR2 SVGAGI. The CDR3 spells CASSSGGGSEQYF. For the CDR3, the DNA is TGTGCCAGCAGTTCAGGCGGAGGGAGCGAGCAGTACTTC.

The chain uses TRBV5-4 and TRBJ1-2, with no clear D. From germline, CDR1 is SGHNT and CDR2 YYREEE (reference sequence). The CDR3 is 14 residues long. V was cut by 4 bases and J by 2 bases, with 12 bases left in between. This CDR3 is CASSRNTANYGYTF. The CDR3 region has the DNA TGTGCCAGCAGCCGTAACACGGCGAACTATGGCTACACCTTC.

On this clone: This CDR3 is also generated by other DNA sequences in the sample. This chain connects TRBV18 to TRBJ2-7; weak D call: TRBD1 (5 bases). The CDR3 length is 14 residues. CDR1 KGHSH and CDR2 LQKENI come from the germline V gene. Between the trimmed V and J ends, which lost 3 bases and 0 bases, there was a span of 9 bases. The CDR3 sequence is CASSPTVSSYEQYF. CDR3 coding DNA: TGTGCCAGCTCACCGACAGTTAGCTCCTACGAGCAGTACTTC.

The chain links TRBV6-5 to TRBJ2-7; D possibly corresponds to TRBD2 (6 bases). The CDR3 runs 14 residues. V lost 6 bases and J lost 6, with 18 bases in between. The germline gives CDR1 MNHEY, CDR2 SVGAGI. The CDR3 loop reads CASSPQAGMVEQYF. The CDR3 region has the DNA TGTGCCAGCAGCCCCCAGGCGGGGATGGTCGAGCAGTACTTC.

V usage is TRBV7-3 and J usage is TRBJ2-3; unclear D gene. This CDR3 has 13 residues. Germline V gene lookup returns CDR1 SGHTA and CDR2 FQGTGA. Between the trimmed V and J ends, which lost 0 bases and 4 bases, there was a span of 5 bases. DNA for the CDR3: TGTGCCAGCAGCTTAACTTGGTCAGATACGCAGTATTTT. This encodes CASSLTWSDTQYF.

V usage is TRBV18 and J usage is TRBJ2-3, with 7 bases identical to TRBD1. Looked up from germline, CDR1 is KGHSH and CDR2 is LQKENI. V lost 2 bases, J lost 2 bases, and 4 bases stayed unmatched. The CDR3 covers 15 residues. CDR3 nucleotide sequence: TGTGCCAGCTCACCAAACAGGGGCCACACAGATACGCAGTATTTT. Amino acid sequence: CASSPNRGHTDTQYF.

About this clone itself: Other DNA sequences in the sample encode the same CDR3. The J gene is TRBJ2-7, the V gene TRBV19, with 8 bases lining up with TRBD1. With 2 bases clipped from V and 4 bases from J, the junction kept 4 bases outside the gene matches. Germline CDR1 is LNHDA and CDR2 is SQIVND (reference sequence). The CDR3 sequence is 14 residues long. CDR3 protein: CASSIRTGPYEQYF. The CDR3 DNA sequence: TGTGCCAGTAGTATAAGGACAGGGCCGTACGAGCAGTACTTC.

This sequence joins TRBV7-9 and TRBJ2-1, with a tentative D call TRBD2 (7 bases). This CDR3 has 13 residues. CDR1 is SEHNR, CDR2 FQNEAQ, per germline (reference sequence). V lost 2 bases and J 8 bases, leaving 10 bases between the germline ends. The CDR3 region has the DNA TGTGCCAGCAGCTTAAGGGGGGGTTATGAGCAGTTCTTC. This gives the protein CASSLRGGYEQFF.

This rearrangement joins TRBV5-1 to TRBJ2-7, with TRBD1 matching over 9 bases. The J segment lost 4 bases and the V segment lost 7 bases, leaving 9 bases of the junction unmatched. The germline V gene has CDR1 SGHRS and CDR2 YFSETQ. The CDR3 has 14 amino acids. CDR3 residues: CASARPGTGYEQYF. The CDR3 DNA reads as TGCGCCAGCGCGCGCCCCGGGACAGGGTACGAGCAGTACTTC.

This rearrangement joins TRBV29-1 to TRBJ2-1; no clear D. Germline V gene sequence: CDR1 SQVTM, CDR2 ANQGSEA. The CDR3 totals 14 residues. With 6 bases removed from V and 5 bases from J, the gap between germline ends came to 17 bases. CDR3 DNA sequence: TGCAGCGTCTTAACTACCTTGAAGAACAATGAGCAGTTCTTC. This gives the protein CSVLTTLKNNEQFF.

Only one count was recorded for this clone. This chain links TRBV2 with TRBJ1-1; weak D call: TRBD1 (5 bases). Trimming cost V 3 bases and J 7 bases, with 12 bases left between them. Germline V gene lookup returns CDR1 SNHLY and CDR2 FYNNEI. This CDR3 has 13 residues. In DNA, the CDR3 is TGTGCCAGCAGTGAGTACAGTGGGGGTGAAGCTTTCTTT. Translating gives CASSEYSGGEAFF. The variable domain in full, completed from reference TRBV2 and TRBJ1-1, reads EPEVTQTPSHQVTQMGQEVILRCVPISNHLYFYWYRQILGQKVEFLVSFYNNEISEKSEIFDDQFSVERPDGSNFTLKIRSTKLEDSAMYFCASSEYSGGEAFFGQGTRLTVV.

CDR3 region: CASSSLLGTDSNQPQHF. In DNA form, the CDR3 reads TGTGCCAGTAGCAGCCTCTTAGGGACAGATAGCAATCAGCCCCAGCATTTT. The J gene is TRBJ1-5, the V gene TRBV19; 7 bases line up with TRBD1. The V segment lost 6 bases and the J segment 0 bases; nucleotides outside the gene matches: 11. The CDR3 has 17 amino acids. CDR1 LNHDA and CDR2 SQIVND come from the germline V gene (reference sequence). Using reference TRBV19 and TRBJ1-5 for the parts outside the CDR3, the full variable domain is DGGITQSPKYLFRKEGQNVTLSCEQNLNHDAMYWYRQDPGQGLRLIYYSQIVNDFQKGDIAEGYSVSREKKESFPLTVTSAQKNPTAFYLCASSSLLGTDSNQPQHFGDGTRLSIL.

The chain uses TRBV25-1 and TRBJ2-1; D is unresolved. The CDR3 covers 14 residues. Germline loops: CDR1 MGHDK, CDR2 SYGVNS. V shed 5 bases and J shed 1 base, with 9 bases lying between them. This CDR3 is CASSLEFSYNEQFF. The CDR3 DNA reads TGTGCCAGCAGTCTCGAGTTTTCCTACAATGAGCAGTTCTTC. Drawing the rest from reference TRBV25-1 and TRBJ2-1, the complete variable domain is EADIYQTPRYLVIGTGKKITLECSQTMGHDKMYWYQQDPGMELHLIHYSYGVNSTEKGDLSSESTVSRIRTEHFPLTLESARPSHTSQYLCASSLEFSYNEQFFGPGTRLTVL.

The V and J genes are TRBV5-4 and TRBJ1-4, with D maybe TRBD1 (5 bases). This CDR3 contains 14 residues. V lost 3 bases and J 6 bases, leaving 12 bases between the germline ends. Germline values: CDR1 SGHNT, CDR2 YYREEE (reference sequence). The CDR3 DNA follows: TGTGCCAGCAGCTCGGCAGGGTACGATGAAAAACTGTTTTTT. Translation: CASSSAGYDEKLFF.